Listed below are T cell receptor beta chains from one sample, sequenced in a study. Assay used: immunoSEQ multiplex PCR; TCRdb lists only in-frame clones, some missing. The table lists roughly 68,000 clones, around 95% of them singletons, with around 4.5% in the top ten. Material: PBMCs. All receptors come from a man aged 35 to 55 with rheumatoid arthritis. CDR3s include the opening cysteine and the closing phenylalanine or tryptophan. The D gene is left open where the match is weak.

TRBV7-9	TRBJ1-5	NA	CASSPGLAAPNQPQHF
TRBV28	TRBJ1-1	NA	CASSKSLNTEAFF
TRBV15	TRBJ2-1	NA	CATSRDSGGLGEQFF
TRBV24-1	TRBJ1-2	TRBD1	CATSDPDGTGDHGYTF
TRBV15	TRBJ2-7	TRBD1	CATSRDRDRAHEQYF
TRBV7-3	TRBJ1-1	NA	CASSLQGSGTEAFF
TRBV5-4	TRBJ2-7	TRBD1	CASSLAGGSYEQYF
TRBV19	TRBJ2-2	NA	CASSIGTGELFF
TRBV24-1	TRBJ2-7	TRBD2	CATSDLTSGRYEQYF
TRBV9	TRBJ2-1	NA	CASSVAGVQGEQFF
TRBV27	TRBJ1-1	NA	CASSLLRRTEAFF
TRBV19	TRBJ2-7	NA	CASSPDGPSSYEQYF
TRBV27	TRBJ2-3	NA	CASSLLAGTDTQYF
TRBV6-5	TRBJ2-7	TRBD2	CASSYWSSGTYEQYF
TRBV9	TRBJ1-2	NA	CASSRTSLGQGLSFNYGYTF
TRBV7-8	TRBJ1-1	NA	CASSPVGRENTEAFF
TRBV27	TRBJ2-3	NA	CASSLSSGAPTDTQYF
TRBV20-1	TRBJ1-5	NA	CSASKRNSNQPQHF
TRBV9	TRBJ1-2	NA	CASSVDGQLYYGYTF
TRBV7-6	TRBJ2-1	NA	CASSLDWDSYNEQFF
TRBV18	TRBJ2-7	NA	CASSPGSEQYF
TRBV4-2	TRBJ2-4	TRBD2	CASSQDPGAGDPNIQYF
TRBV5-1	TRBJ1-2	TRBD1	CASSLASGTDYGYTF
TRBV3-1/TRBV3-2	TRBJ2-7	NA	CASSHRQAASYGQYF
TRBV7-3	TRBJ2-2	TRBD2	CASSPTPGVAGSTGELFF
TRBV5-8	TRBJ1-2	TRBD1	CASSFVFSGTGGSLPYGYTF
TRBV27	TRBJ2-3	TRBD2	CASSMNGLAGAGDTQYF
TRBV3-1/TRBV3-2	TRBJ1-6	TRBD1	CAVGSSGQGGNSPLHF
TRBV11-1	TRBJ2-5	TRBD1	CASKRGQGVSETQYF
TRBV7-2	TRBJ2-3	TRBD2	CASSLGLAGGDTQYF
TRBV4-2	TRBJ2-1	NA	CASSQDFFPSTYNEQFF
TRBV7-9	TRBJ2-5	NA	CASSLVTGLETQYF
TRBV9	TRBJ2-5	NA	CASSENGRVQETQYF
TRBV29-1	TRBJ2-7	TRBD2	CSVGGLAVSEQYF
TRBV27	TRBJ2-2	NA	CASSLWWTSNTGELFF
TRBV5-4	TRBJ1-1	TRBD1	CASSSYGQGAFF
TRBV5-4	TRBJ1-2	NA	CASSQRGTAYGYTF